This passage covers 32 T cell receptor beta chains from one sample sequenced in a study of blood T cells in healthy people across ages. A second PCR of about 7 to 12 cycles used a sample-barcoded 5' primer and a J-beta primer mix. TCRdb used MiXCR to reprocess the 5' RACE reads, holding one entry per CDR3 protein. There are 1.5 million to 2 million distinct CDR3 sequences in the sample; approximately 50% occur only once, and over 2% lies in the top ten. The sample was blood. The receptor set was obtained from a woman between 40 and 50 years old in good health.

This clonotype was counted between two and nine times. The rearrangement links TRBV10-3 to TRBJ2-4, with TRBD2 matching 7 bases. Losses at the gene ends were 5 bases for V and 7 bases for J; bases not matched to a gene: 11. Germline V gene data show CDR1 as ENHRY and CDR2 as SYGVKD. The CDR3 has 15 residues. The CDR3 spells CAISKTGGSENIQYF. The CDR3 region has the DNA TGTGCCATCAGTAAGACGGGGGGATCGGAGAACATTCAGTACTTC.

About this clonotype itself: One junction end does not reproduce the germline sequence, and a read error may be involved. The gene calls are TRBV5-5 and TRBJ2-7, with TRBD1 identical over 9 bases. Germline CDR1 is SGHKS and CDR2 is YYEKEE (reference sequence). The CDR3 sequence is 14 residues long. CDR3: CVSSLGTGIYEQYF. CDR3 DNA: TGTGTCAGCAGCTTGGGGACAGGGATCTACGAGCAGTACTTC.

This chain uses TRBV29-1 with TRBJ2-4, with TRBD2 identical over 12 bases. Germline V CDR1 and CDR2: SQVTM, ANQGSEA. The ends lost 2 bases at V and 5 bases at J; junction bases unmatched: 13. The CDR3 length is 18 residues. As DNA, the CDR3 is TGCAGCGTTGAATGGGGGGGACTAGCGGGTTCAAGTGAAAACATTCAGTACTTC. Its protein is CSVEWGGLAGSSENIQYF.

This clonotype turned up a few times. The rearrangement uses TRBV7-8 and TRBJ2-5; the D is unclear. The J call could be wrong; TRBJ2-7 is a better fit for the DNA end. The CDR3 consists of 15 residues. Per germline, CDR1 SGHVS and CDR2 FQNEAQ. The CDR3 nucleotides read TGTGCCAGCATCATCCTGTTAGGGATCCTACTCGAGCAGTACTTC. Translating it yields CASIILLGILLEQYF.

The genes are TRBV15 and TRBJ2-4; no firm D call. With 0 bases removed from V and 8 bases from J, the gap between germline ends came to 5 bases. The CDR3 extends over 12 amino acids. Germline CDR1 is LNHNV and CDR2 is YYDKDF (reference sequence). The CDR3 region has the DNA TGTGCCACCAGCAGAGAAGGAGACATTCAGTACTTC. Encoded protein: CATSREGDIQYF.

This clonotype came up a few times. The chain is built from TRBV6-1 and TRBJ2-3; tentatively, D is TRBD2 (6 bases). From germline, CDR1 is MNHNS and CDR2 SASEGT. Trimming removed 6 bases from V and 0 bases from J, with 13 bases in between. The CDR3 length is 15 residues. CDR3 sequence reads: CASRSRGASTDTQYF. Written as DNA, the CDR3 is TGTGCCAGCAGGTCGCGGGGAGCTAGCACAGATACGCAGTATTTT.

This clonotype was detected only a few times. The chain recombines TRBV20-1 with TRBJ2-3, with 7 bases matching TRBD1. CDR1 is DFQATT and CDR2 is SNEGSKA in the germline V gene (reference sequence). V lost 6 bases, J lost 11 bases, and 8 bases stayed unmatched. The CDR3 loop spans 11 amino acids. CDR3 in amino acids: CSARGTERQYF. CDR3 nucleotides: TGCAGTGCCAGGGGGACGGAGAGGCAGTATTTT.

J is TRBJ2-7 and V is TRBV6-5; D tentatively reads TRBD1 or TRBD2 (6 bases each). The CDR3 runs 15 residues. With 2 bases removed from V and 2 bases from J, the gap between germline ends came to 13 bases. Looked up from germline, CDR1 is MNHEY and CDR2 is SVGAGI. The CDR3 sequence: CASSYEGGLPYEQYF. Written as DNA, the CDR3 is TGTGCCAGCAGTTACGAGGGGGGACTTCCCTACGAGCAGTACTTC.

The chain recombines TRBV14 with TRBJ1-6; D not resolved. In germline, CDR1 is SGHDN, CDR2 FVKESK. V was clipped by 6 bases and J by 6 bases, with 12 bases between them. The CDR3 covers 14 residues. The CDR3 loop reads CASRRETSNSPLHF. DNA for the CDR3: TGTGCCAGCAGGAGGGAGACAAGTAATTCACCCCTCCACTTT. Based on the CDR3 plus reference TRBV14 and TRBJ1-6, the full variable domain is EAGVTQFPSHSVIEKGQTVTLRCDPISGHDNLYWYRRVMGKEIKFLLHFVKESKQDESGMPNNRFLAERTGGTYSTLKVQPAELEDSGVYFCASRRETSNSPLHFGNGTRLTVT.

The CDR3 bases are TGCGCCAGCAGCCAAGACGGTAGCGGGACCTACTACAATGAGCAGTACTTC. It codes for CASSQDGSGTYYNEQYF. The genes are TRBV4-3 and TRBJ2-5; 8 bases are a match to TRBD2. The V gene's germline CDR1 is LGHNA and CDR2 YSLEER. The length of the CDR3 is 17 residues. Losses at the gene ends were 0 bases for V and 11 bases for J; bases not matched to a gene: 17.

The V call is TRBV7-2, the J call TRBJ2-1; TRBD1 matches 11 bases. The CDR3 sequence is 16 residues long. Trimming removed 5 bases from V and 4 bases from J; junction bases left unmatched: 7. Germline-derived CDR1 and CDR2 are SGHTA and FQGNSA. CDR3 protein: CASSRSGQGAYNEQFF. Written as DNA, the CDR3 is TGTGCCAGCAGCCGATCCGGACAGGGGGCTTACAATGAGCAGTTCTTC.

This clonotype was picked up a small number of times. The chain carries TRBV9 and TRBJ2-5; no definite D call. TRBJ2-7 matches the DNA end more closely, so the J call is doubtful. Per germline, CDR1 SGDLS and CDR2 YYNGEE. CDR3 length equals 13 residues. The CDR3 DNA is TGTGCCAGCAGCCCTGAACGCTCCTACGAGCAGTACTTC. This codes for CASSPERSYEQYF.

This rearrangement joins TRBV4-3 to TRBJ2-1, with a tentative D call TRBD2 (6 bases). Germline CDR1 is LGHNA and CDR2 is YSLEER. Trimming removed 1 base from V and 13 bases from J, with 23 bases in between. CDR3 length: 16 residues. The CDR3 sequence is CASSQGIGGMGETQFF. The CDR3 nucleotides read TGCGCCAGCAGCCAAGGGATCGGCGGGATGGGAGAGACCCAGTTCTTC.

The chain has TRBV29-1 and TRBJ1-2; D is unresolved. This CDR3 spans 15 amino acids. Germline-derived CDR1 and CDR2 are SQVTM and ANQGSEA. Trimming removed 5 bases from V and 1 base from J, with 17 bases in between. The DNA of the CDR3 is TGCAGCGTTCGACCGGAGGGCAGAAGTAACTATGGCTACACCTTC. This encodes CSVRPEGRSNYGYTF.

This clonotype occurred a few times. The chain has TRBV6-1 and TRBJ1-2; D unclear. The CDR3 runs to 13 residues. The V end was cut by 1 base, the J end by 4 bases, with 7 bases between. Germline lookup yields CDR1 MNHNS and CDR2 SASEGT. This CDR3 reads CASSEGGPYGYTF. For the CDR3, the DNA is TGTGCCAGCAGTGAAGGGGGTCCCTATGGCTACACCTTC.

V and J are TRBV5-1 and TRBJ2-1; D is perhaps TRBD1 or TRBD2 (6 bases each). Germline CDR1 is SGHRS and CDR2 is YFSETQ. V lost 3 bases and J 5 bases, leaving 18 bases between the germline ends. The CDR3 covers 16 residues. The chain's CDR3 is CASSSLGGTPNNEQFF. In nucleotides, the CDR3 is TGCGCCAGCAGCTCGCTTGGGGGGACACCTAACAATGAGCAGTTCTTC.

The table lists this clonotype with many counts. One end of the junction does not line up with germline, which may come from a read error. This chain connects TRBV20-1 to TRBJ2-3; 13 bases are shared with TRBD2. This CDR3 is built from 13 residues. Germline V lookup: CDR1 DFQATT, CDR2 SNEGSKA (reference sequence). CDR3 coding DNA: TGCAGCGCTACTAGCGGGGGGGGTGATACGCAGTATTTT. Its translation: CSATSGGGDTQYF.

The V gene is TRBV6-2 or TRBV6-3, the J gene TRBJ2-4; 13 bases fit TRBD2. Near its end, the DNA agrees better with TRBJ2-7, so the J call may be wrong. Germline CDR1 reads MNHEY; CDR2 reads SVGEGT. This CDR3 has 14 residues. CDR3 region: CASSPTSGGAEQYF. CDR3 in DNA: TGTGCCAGCAGCCCTACTAGCGGGGGGGCCGAGCAGTACTTC.

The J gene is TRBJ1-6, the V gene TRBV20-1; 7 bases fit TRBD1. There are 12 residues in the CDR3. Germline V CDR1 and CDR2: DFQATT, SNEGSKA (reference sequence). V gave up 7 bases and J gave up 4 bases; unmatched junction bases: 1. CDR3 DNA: TGCAGTGTGACAGGGTATAATTCACCCCTCCACTTT. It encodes CSVTGYNSPLHF.

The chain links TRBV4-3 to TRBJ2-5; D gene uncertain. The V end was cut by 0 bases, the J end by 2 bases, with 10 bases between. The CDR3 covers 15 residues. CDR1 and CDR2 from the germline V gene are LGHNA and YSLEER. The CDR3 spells CASSQDWAGQETQYF. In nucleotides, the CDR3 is TGCGCCAGCAGCCAAGATTGGGCAGGTCAAGAGACCCAGTACTTC.

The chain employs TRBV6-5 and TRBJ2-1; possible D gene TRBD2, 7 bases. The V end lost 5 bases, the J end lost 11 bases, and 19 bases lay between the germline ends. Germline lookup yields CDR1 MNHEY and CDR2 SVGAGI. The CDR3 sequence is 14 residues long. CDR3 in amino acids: CASSPQGGGPKQFF. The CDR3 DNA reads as TGTGCCAGCAGTCCACAGGGCGGGGGCCCAAAGCAGTTCTTC.

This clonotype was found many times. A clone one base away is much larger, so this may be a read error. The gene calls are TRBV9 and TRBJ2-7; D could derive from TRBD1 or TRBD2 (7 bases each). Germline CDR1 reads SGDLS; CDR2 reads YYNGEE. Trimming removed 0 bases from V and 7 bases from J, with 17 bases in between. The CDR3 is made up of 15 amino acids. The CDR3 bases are TGTGCCAGCAGCGTAGCTCGACAGGGAGGGGGGGAGCAGTACTTC. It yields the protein CASSVARQGGGEQYF.

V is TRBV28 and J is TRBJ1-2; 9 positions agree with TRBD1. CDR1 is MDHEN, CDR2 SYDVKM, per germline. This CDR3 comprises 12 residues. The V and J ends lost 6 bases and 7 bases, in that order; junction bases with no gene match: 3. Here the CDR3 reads CASSAQGAGYTF. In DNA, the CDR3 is TGTGCCAGCAGCGCACAGGGGGCTGGCTACACCTTC.

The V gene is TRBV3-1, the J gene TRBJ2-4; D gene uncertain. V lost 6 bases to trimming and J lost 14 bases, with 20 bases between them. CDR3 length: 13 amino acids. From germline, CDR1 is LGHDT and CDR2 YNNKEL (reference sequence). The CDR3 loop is CASRQSPMGQKYF. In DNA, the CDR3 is TGTGCCAGCAGGCAGTCCCCGATGGGCCAGAAGTACTTC.

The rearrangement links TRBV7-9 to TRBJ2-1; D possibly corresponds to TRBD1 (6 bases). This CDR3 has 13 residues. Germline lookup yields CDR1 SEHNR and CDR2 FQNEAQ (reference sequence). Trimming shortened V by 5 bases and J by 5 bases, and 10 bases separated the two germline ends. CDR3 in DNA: TGTGCCAGCAGCACCAGACAGGACAATGAGCAGTTCTTC. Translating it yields CASSTRQDNEQFF.

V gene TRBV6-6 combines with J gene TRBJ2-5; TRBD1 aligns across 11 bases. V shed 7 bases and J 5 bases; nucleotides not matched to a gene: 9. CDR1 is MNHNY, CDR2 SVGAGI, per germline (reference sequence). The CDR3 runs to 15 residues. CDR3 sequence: CASNRGQGARETQYF. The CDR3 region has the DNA TGTGCCAGCAATAGAGGACAGGGGGCGCGGGAGACCCAGTACTTC.

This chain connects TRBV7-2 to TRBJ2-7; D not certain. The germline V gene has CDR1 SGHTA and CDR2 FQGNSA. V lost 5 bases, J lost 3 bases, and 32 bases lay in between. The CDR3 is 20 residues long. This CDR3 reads CASSLDPDWNLRRPLYEQYF. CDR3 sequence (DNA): TGTGCCAGCAGCCTAGACCCCGACTGGAACCTACGCCGTCCCCTCTACGAGCAGTACTTC.

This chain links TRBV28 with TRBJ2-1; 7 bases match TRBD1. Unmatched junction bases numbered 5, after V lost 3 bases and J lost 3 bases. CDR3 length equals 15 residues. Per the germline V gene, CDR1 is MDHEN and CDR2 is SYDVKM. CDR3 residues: CASSFPGQVYNEQFF. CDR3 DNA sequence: TGTGCCAGCAGTTTTCCCGGACAGGTCTACAATGAGCAGTTCTTC. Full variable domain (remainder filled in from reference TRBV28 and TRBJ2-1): DVKVTQSSRYLVKRTGEKVFLECVQDMDHENMFWYRQDPGLGLRLIYFSYDVKMKEKGDIPEGYSVSREKKERFSLILESASTNQTSMYLCASSFPGQVYNEQFFGPGTRLTVL.

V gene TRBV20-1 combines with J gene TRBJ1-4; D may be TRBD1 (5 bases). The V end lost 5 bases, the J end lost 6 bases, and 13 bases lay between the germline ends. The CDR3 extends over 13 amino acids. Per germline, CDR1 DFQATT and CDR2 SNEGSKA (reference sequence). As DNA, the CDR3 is TGCAGTGCTGCCGGGACGACGGATGAAAAACTGTTTTTT. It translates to CSAAGTTDEKLFF.

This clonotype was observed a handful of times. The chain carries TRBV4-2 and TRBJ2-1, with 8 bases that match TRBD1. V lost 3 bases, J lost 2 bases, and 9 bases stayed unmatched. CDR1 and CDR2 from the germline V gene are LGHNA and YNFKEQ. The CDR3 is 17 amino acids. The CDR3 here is CASSHSQTGVTYNEQFF. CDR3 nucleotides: TGTGCCAGCAGCCACTCCCAGACAGGGGTAACCTACAATGAGCAGTTCTTC.

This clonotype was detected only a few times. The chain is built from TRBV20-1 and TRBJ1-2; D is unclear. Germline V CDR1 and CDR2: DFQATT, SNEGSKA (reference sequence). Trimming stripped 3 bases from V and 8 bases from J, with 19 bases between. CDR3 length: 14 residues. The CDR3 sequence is CSASPPGAYKGYTF. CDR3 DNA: TGCAGTGCTAGCCCGCCGGGAGCATACAAAGGCTACACCTTC.

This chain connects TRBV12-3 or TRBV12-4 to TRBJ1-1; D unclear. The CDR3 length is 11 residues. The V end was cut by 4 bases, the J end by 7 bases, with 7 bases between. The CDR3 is CASSSGVEAFF. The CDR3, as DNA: TGTGCCAGCAGTTCCGGAGTTGAAGCTTTCTTT.